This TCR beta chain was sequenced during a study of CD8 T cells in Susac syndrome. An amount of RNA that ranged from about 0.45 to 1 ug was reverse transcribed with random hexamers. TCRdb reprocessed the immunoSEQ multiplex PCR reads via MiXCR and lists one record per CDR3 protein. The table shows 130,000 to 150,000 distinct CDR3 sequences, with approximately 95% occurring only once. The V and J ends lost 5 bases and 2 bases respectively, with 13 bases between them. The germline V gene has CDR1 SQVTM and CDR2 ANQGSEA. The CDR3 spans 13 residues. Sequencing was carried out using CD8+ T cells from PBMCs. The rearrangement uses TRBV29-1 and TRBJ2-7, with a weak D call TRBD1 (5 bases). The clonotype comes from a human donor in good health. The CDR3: CSVHDSLAYEQYF. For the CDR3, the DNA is TGCAGCGTTCATGACAGCTTAGCCTACGAGCAGTACTTC.